Each of the 5 T cell receptor beta chains below was sequenced from the same sample in a study of regulatory T cells in long-lasting Graves disease. The sample's time point: newly diagnosed GD, antithyroid drugs for less than 3 months. From RNA extracted from PBMCs, the TCR library was made. Through Arm-PCR of CDR3 regions and iRepertoire HTBI primers, TCR beta libraries were built. Via MiXCR, TCRdb re-called the multiplex PCR reads, giving one row per CDR3 protein. The table records under 500,000 distinct CDR3 sequences, roughly 17% of them present only once. This same sample was also taken into another study, of T cells in Graves' hyperthyroidism and ophthalmopathy.

The source was peripheral blood mononuclear cells (PBMCs), collected at new diagnosis, from a patient treated with antithyroid drugs. Source of these receptors: a woman aged 25 to 39 with Graves disease.

This clonotype was detected only a few times. The chain employs TRBV15 and TRBJ2-5, with no clear D. The CDR3 extends over 12 amino acids. Germline V lookup: CDR1 LNHNV, CDR2 YYDKDF (reference sequence). Between the trimmed V and J ends, which lost 5 bases and 5 bases, there was a span of 9 bases. Here the CDR3 DNA reads TGTGCCACCAGCTTAGAAGGGGAGACCCAGTACTTC. Translation: CATSLEGETQYF.

This clonotype was picked up many times. This sequence joins TRBV18 and TRBJ1-1; D possibly corresponds to TRBD1 (6 bases). There are 14 residues in the CDR3. Per germline, CDR1 KGHSH and CDR2 LQKENI. V lost 6 bases and J lost 1, with 12 bases in between. This CDR3 is CASSLDSANTEAFF. The CDR3 DNA reads TGTGCCAGCTCCCTGGACAGCGCGAACACTGAAGCTTTCTTT.

This clonotype has a count of ten or more. The chain uses TRBV13 and TRBJ2-5; 8 nucleotides agree with TRBD2. This CDR3 region has 15 residues. V lost 5 bases to trimming and J lost 2 bases; unmatched junction nucleotides: 7. Germline lookup yields CDR1 PRHDT and CDR2 FYEKMQ (reference sequence). CDR3 residues: CASSLPTSGQETQYF. In DNA, the CDR3 is TGTGCCAGCAGCCTACCAACTAGCGGACAAGAGACCCAGTACTTC. The complete variable domain, with remaining parts taken from reference TRBV13 and TRBJ2-5, reads AAGVIQSPRHLIKEKRETATLKCYPIPRHDTVYWYQQGPGQDPQFLISFYEKMQSDKGSIPDRFSAQQFSDYHSELNMSSLELGDSALYFCASSLPTSGQETQYFGPGTRLLVL.

This clonotype was observed once. Relative to the germline gene, one junction end is altered; a read error may explain this. The V call is TRBV3-1, the J call TRBJ2-1; TRBD2 agrees at 10 bases. This CDR3 is 16 amino acids long. Germline values: CDR1 LGHDT, CDR2 YNNKEL (reference sequence). The CDR3 is CASSPALAGVGHDQFF. CDR3 nucleotide sequence: TGTGCCAGCAGCCCCGCTCTAGCGGGAGTTGGCCATGACCAGTTCTTC.

With regard to this clonotype: A clone one base away is much larger, so this may be a read error. The genes are TRBV10-3 and TRBJ2-2, with no clear D. CDR3 size: 13 residues. Germline assignment: CDR1 ENHRY and CDR2 SYGVKD. Between the trimmed V and J ends, which lost 4 bases and 10 bases, there was a span of 13 bases. The CDR3 is CAISVERTVELFF. DNA for the CDR3: TGTGCCATCAGTGTCGAGAGAACGGTGGAGCTGTTTTTT.